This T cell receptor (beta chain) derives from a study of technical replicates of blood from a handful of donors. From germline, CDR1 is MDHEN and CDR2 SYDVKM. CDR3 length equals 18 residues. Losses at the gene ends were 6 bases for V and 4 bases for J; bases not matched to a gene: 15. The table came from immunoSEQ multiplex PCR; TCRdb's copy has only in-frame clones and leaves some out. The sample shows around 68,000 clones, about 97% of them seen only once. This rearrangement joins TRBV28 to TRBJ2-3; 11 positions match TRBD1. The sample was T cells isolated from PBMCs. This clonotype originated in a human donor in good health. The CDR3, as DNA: TGTGCCAGCAGATCCACGCCGGGACAGGGGGAATATCCAGATACGCAGTATTTT. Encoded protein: CASRSTPGQGEYPDTQYF.